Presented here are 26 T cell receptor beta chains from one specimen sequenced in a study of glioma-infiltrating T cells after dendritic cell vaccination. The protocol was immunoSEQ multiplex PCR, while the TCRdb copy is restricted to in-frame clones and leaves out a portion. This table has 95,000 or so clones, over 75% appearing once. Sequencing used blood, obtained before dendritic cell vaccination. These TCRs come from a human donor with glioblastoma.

The CDR3 coding sequence is TGTGCCAGCAGCCCCCGGGGTAGCGGGGGCTTAACCGGGGAGCTGTTTTTT. Translation gives CASSPRGSGGLTGELFF. V is TRBV4-2 and J is TRBJ2-2, with 9 bases aligning to TRBD2. Germline V gene sequence: CDR1 LGHNA, CDR2 YNFKEQ. V was clipped by 4 bases and J by 5 bases; unmatched bases: 11. The length of the CDR3 is 17 residues.

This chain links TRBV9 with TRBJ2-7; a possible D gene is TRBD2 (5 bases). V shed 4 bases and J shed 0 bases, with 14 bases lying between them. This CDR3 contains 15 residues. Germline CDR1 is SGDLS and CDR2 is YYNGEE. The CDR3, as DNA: TGTGCCAGCAGCCCAGATAGCGTACCCTCCTACGAGCAGTACTTC. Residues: CASSPDSVPSYEQYF.

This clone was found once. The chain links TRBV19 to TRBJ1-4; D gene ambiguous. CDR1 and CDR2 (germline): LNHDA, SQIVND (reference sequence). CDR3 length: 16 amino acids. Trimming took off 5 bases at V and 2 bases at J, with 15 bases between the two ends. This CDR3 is CASSFEGGRTNEKLFF. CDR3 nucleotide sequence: TGTGCCAGTAGTTTTGAGGGCGGAAGGACTAATGAAAAACTGTTTTTT.

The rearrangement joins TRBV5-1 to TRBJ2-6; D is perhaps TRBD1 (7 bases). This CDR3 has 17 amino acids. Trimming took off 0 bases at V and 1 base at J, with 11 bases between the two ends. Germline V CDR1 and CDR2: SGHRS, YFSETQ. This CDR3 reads CASSLDRGGSGANVLTF. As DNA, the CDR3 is TGCGCCAGCAGCTTGGACAGGGGAGGTTCTGGGGCCAACGTCCTGACTTTC.

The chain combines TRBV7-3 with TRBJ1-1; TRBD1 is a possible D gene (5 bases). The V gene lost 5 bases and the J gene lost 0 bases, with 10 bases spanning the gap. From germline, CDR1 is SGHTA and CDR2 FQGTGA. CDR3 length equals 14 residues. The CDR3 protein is CASSPDSMNTEAFF. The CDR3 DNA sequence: TGTGCCAGCAGCCCCGACAGCATGAACACTGAAGCTTTCTTT.

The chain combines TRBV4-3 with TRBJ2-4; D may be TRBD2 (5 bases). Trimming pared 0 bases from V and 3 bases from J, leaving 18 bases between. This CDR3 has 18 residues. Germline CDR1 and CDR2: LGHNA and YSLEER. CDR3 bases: TGCGCCAGCAGCCAAGATACCGTATCCGGGAAGGTCAAAAACATTCAGTACTTC. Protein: CASSQDTVSGKVKNIQYF.

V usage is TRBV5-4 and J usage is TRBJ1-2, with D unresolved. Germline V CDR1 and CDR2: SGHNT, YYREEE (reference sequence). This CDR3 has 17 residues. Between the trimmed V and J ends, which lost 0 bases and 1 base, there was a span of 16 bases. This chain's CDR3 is CASSLGRFLRGNYGYTF. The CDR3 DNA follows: TGTGCCAGCAGCTTGGGCCGTTTTCTGCGGGGTAACTATGGCTACACCTTC. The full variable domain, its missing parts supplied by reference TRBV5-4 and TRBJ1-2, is ETGVTQSPTHLIKTRGQQVTLRCSSQSGHNTVSWYQQALGQGPQFIFQYYREEENGRGNFPPRFSGLQFPNYSSELNVNALELDDSALYLCASSLGRFLRGNYGYTFGSGTRLTVV.

CDR3 DNA: TGTGCCAGTAGTCCCCGCAGGGGGCTTTCCTACGAGCAGTACTTC. Translation: CASSPRRGLSYEQYF. The rearrangement links TRBV19 to TRBJ2-7; TRBD1 matches at 8 bases. V trimming: 5 bases; J trimming: 1 base; junction bases outside the gene matches: 7. Germline lookup yields CDR1 LNHDA and CDR2 SQIVND (reference sequence). There are 15 residues in the CDR3.

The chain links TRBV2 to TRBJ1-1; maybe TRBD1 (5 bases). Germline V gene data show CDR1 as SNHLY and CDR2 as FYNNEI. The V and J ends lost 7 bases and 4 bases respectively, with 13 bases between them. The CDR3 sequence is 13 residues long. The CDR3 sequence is CASTPPRGTEAFF. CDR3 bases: TGTGCCAGCACTCCTCCAAGGGGCACTGAAGCTTTCTTT.

This CDR3 reads CASSPLPQGPSGANVLTF. CDR3 coding DNA: TGTGCCAGCTCACCACTCCCACAGGGGCCCTCTGGGGCCAACGTCCTGACTTTC. The chain carries TRBV18 and TRBJ2-6; 7 bases match TRBD1. The V gene's germline CDR1 is KGHSH and CDR2 LQKENI. The CDR3 is 18 residues long. Trimming cost V 1 base and J 0 bases; bases outside gene matches: 6.

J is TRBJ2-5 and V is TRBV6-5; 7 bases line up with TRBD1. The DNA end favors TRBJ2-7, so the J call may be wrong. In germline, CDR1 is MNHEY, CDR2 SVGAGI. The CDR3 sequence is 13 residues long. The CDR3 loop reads CASSEQDRYEQYF. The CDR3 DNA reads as TGTGCCAGCAGCGAACAGGACAGGTACGAGCAGTACTTC.

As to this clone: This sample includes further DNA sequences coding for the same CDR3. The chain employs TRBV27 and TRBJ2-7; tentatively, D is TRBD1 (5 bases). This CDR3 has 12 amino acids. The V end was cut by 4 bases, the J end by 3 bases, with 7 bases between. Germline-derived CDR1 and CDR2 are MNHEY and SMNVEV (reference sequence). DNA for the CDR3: TGTGCCAGCAGTTCCACAGGCTACGAGCAGTACTTC. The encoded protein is CASSSTGYEQYF.

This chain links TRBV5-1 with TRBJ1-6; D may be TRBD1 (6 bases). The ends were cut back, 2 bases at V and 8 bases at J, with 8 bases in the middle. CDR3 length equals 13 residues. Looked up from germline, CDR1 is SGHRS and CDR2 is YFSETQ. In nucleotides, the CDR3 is TGCGCCAGCAGCTTATACAGGGATTCACCCCTCCACTTT. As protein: CASSLYRDSPLHF.

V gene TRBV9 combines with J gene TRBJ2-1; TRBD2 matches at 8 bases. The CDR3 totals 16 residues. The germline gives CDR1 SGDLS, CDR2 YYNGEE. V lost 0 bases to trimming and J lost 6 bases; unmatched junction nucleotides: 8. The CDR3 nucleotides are TGTGCCAGCAGCGTAGATGCGGGAGGAAAAGTCAATGAGCAGTTCTTC. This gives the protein CASSVDAGGKVNEQFF.

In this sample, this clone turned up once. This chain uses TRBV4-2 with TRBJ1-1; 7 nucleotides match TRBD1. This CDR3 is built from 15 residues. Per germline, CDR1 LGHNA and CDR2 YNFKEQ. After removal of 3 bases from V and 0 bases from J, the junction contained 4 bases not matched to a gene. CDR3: CASSQEGTVNTEAFF. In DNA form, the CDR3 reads TGTGCCAGCAGCCAGGAAGGGACAGTGAACACTGAAGCTTTCTTT.

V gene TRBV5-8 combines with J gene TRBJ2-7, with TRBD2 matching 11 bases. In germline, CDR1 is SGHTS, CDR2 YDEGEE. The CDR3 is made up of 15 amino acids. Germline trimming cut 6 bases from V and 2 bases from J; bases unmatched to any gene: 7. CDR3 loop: CASTALAGGPYEQYF. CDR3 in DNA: TGTGCCAGCACCGCGCTAGCGGGAGGCCCCTACGAGCAGTACTTC. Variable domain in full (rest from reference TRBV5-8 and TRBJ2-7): EAGVTQSPTHLIKTRGQQATLRCSPISGHTSVYWYQQALGLGLQFLLWYDEGEERNRGNFPPRFSGRQFPNYSSELNVNALELEDSALYLCASTALAGGPYEQYFGPGTRLTVT.

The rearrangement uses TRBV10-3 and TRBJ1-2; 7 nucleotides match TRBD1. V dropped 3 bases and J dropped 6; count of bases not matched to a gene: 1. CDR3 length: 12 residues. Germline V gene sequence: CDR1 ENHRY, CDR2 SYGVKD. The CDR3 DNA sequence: TGTGCCATCAGTGAAACAGGGGATGGCTACACCTTC. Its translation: CAISETGDGYTF.

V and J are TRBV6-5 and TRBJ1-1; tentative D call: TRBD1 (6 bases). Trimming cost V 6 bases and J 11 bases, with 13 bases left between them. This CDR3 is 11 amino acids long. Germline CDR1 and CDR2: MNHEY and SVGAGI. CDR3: CASRSDSGAFF. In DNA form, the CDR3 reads TGTGCCAGCAGATCGGACAGTGGGGCTTTCTTT.

In DNA, the CDR3 is TGTGCCAGCAGCCCACGGACTAGCGGGAGAACAGATACGCAGTATTTT. Its protein is CASSPRTSGRTDTQYF. The J gene is TRBJ2-3, the V gene TRBV9, with TRBD2 matching 13 bases. V gave up 4 bases and J gave up 3 bases; unmatched junction bases: 5. In germline, CDR1 is SGDLS, CDR2 YYNGEE. This CDR3 is 16 amino acids long.

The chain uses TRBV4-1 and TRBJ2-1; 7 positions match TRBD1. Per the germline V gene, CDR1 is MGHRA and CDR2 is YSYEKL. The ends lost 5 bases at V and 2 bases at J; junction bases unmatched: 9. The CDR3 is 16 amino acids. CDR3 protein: CASSVTGEDTYNEQFF. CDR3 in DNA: TGCGCCAGCAGCGTTACAGGGGAAGACACCTACAATGAGCAGTTCTTC.

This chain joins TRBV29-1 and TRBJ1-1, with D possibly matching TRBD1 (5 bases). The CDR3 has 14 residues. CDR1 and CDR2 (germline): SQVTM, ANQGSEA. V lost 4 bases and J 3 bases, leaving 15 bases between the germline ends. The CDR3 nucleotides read TGCAGCGTTGCTCCGATGACAGAATACACTGAAGCTTTCTTT. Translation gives CSVAPMTEYTEAFF.

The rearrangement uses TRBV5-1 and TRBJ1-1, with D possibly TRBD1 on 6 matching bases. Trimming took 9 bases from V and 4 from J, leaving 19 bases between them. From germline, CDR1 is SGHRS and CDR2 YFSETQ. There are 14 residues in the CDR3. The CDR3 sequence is CATSREGGSTEAFF. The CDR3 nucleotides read TGCGCCACTTCAAGGGAGGGGGGCAGCACTGAAGCTTTCTTT. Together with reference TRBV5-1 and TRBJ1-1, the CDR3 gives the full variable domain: KAGVTQTPRYLIKTRGQQVTLSCSPISGHRSVSWYQQTPGQGLQFLFEYFSETQRNKGNFPGRFSGRQFSNSRSEMNVSTLELGDSALYLCATSREGGSTEAFFGQGTRLTVV.

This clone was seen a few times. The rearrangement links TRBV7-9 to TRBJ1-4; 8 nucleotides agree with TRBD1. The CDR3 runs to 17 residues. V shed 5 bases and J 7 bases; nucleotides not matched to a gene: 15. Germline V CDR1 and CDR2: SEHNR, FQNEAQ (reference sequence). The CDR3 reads CASSRDRLPGGGEKLFF. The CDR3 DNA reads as TGTGCCAGCAGCCGGGACAGGCTCCCTGGAGGAGGTGAAAAACTGTTTTTT.

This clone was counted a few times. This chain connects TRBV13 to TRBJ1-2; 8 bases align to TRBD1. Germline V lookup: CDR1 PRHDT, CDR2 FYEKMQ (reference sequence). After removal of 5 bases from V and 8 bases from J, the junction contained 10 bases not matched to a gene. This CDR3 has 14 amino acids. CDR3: CASSLLQGDEGYTF. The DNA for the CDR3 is TGTGCCAGCAGCCTACTACAGGGGGATGAGGGCTACACCTTC.

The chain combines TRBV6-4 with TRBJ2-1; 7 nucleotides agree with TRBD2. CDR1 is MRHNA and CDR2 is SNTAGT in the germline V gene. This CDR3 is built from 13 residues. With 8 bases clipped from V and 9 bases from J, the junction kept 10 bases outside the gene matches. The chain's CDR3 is CASRGSGESEQFF. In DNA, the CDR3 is TGTGCCAGCCGAGGGAGCGGGGAGAGTGAGCAGTTCTTC.

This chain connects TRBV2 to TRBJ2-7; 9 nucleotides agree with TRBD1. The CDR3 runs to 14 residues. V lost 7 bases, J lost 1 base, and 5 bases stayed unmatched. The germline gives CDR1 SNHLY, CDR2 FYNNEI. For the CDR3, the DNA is TGTGCCAGCACCCGACAGGGGGAATCCTACGAGCAGTACTTC. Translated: CASTRQGESYEQYF. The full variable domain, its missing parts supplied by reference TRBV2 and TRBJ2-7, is EPEVTQTPSHQVTQMGQEVILRCVPISNHLYFYWYRQILGQKVEFLVSFYNNEISEKSEIFDDQFSVERPDGSNFTLKIRSTKLEDSAMYFCASTRQGESYEQYFGPGTRLTVT.